A selection of T cell receptor beta chains follows, all from one sample in a study of blood T cell repertoires in COVID-19. The protocol was immunoSEQ multiplex PCR, while the TCRdb copy is restricted to in-frame clones and leaves out a portion. In the table there are 150,000 to 200,000 clones, roughly 80% of which are singletons. Sequencing was carried out using PBMCs or T cells enriched from blood (not recorded which). These receptor sequences come from a man aged 50 or older who had recovered from COVID-19. Each CDR3 is given with its conserved first and last residue. The D gene is left open where the match is weak. Not every row has a clone size; where given, it reads once, few, many or a size class.

-	TRBV5-1	TRBD1	TRBJ2-3	CASSQGQGTDTQYF	TGCGCCAGCAGCCAGGGACAGGGTACAGATACGCAGTATTTT
-	TRBV2	TRBD1	TRBJ1-1	CASSPTGGTEAFF	TGTGCCAGCAGCCCTACAGGGGGCACTGAAGCTTTCTTT
-	TRBV9	TRBD2	TRBJ2-7	CASSVVIGGVSYEQYF	TGTGCCAGCAGCGTAGTTATCGGGGGGGTCTCCTACGAGCAGTACTTC
-	TRBV5-1	-	TRBJ2-5	CASSRRENQETQYF	TGCGCCAGCAGCCGGAGGGAGAACCAAGAGACCCAGTACTTC
-	TRBV5-4	-	TRBJ2-3	CASSSMSTDTQYF	TGTGCCAGCAGCTCAATGAGCACAGATACGCAGTATTTT
-	TRBV6-5	TRBD1	TRBJ1-2	CASNNWGTGEGYTF	TGTGCCAGCAACAACTGGGGGACAGGGGAGGGCTACACCTTC
-	TRBV19	-	TRBJ2-6	CASSFGGANVLTF	TGTGCCAGTAGTTTCGGGGGGGCCAACGTCCTGACTTTC
-	TRBV19	-	TRBJ1-2	CASKSRPTDSYGYTF	TGTGCCAGTAAATCAAGGCCGACGGACTCCTATGGCTACACCTTC
-	TRBV7-2	TRBD2	TRBJ2-1	CASSLGGSGRANAYNEQFF	TGTGCCAGCAGCTTAGGGGGTAGCGGGAGGGCCAATGCCTACAATGAGCAGTTCTTC
-	TRBV3-1/TRBV3-2	-	TRBJ2-2	CASSQAPGELFF	TGTGCCAGCAGCCAAGCTCCCGGGGAGCTGTTTTTT
-	TRBV19	TRBD2	TRBJ2-2	CASSISTSGAGELFF	TGTGCCAGTAGTATCTCTACTAGCGGGGCCGGGGAGCTGTTTTTT
-	TRBV7-9	-	TRBJ1-3	CASSLVRRGNTIYF	TGTGCCAGCAGCTTAGTGCGTCGGGGAAACACCATATATTTT
-	TRBV18	-	TRBJ1-2	CASSRSGMEDGYTF	TGTGCCAGCTCACGATCGGGAATGGAGGATGGCTACACCTTC
-	TRBV19	TRBD1	TRBJ2-4	CASSISGTGAKNIQYF	TGTGCCAGTAGTATAAGCGGGACAGGGGCCAAAAACATTCAGTACTTC
once	TRBV5-1	TRBD2	TRBJ2-1	CATGLADNSYNEQFF	TGCGCCACCGGACTAGCGGACAACTCCTACAATGAGCAGTTCTTC
-	TRBV9	-	TRBJ2-1	CASSVPGLDEQFF	TGTGCCAGCAGCGTACCGGGGTTGGATGAGCAGTTCTTC
once	TRBV28	TRBD1	TRBJ1-2	CASNVRDRGSQMF	TGTGCCAGCAACGTCCGTGACAGGGGGTCTCAGATGTTC
few	TRBV10-1	-	TRBJ2-2	CATSPFLGGGELFF	TGCGCCACCTCGCCCTTTTTGGGGGGCGGGGAGCTGTTTTTT
-	TRBV15	TRBD1	TRBJ1-6	CATSSAQGEALHF	TGTGCCACCAGCAGCGCACAGGGGGAGGCCCTCCACTTT
once	TRBV5-1	-	TRBJ2-5	CASSPLASNGDQYF	TGCGCCAGCAGCCCTCTAGCCTCGAACGGTGACCAGTACTTC
-	TRBV6-6	TRBD1	TRBJ1-5	CASRRTPPGTGRSRGQPQHF	TGTGCCAGCAGACGAACCCCGCCGGGGACAGGGAGGAGTAGAGGTCAGCCCCAGCATTTT
-	TRBV28	TRBD2	TRBJ2-1	CASSLSGSGGDIPEQFF	TGTGCCAGCAGTTTATCTGGTAGCGGGGGGGATATTCCAGAGCAGTTCTTC
-	TRBV27	-	TRBJ1-5	CASSPSPTGNQPQHF	TGTGCCAGCAGTCCCTCTCCGACAGGAAATCAGCCCCAGCATTTT
-	TRBV9	-	TRBJ2-2	CASSVETGGTGELFF	TGTGCCAGCAGCGTAGAAACAGGAGGGACCGGGGAGCTGTTTTTT
-	TRBV20-1	-	TRBJ2-5	CSASARLSGKGETQYF	TGCAGTGCTAGTGCGAGACTTTCGGGGAAAGGAGAGACCCAGTACTTC
-	TRBV7-8	TRBD2	TRBJ2-1	CASSLGGRGNEQFF	TGTGCCAGCAGCTTAGGAGGGAGGGGAAATGAGCAGTTCTTC
-	TRBV6-4	-	TRBJ1-1	CASRTPRGPWGVAFF	TGTGCCAGCAGGACCCCCCGCGGGCCTTGGGGTGTAGCTTTCTTT
-	TRBV19	TRBD1	TRBJ2-7	CASRKTLQGYEQYF	TGTGCCAGTAGGAAGACCTTACAGGGGTACGAGCAGTACTTC
-	TRBV6-5	-	TRBJ2-7	CASRSQYEQYF	TGTGCCAGCAGATCCCAGTACGAGCAGTACTTC
-	TRBV5-1	TRBD1	TRBJ1-5	CASSDQGARQPQHF	TGCGCCAGCAGCGACCAGGGGGCTAGGCAGCCCCAGCATTTT
once	TRBV6-1	-	TRBJ1-5	CASSEAGGAWQPQHF	TGTGCCAGCAGTGAAGCGGGGGGGGCCTGGCAGCCCCAGCATTTT
-	TRBV6-1	TRBD1	TRBJ2-7	CASSEMGQTYEQYF	TGTGCCAGCAGTGAAATGGGACAGACCTACGAGCAGTACTTC
-	TRBV7-3	-	TRBJ2-2	CASSYLNTGELFF	TGTGCCAGCAGTTATTTGAACACCGGGGAGCTGTTTTTT
-	TRBV9	TRBD2	TRBJ2-5	CASSRSGGEKETQYF	TGTGCCAGCAGCAGAAGCGGGGGGGAAAAAGAGACCCAGTACTTC
-	TRBV28	TRBD2	TRBJ2-5	CASNRGTSWAQYF	TGTGCCAGCAACCGCGGGACTAGTTGGGCCCAGTACTTC
-	TRBV7-9	TRBD2	TRBJ2-5	CASSFGIGLAGDETQYF	TGTGCCAGCAGCTTTGGAATAGGACTAGCGGGAGATGAGACCCAGTACTTC
-	TRBV5-3	TRBD1	TRBJ2-1	CARSFRQGPYNEQFF	TGTGCCAGAAGCTTCCGACAGGGGCCTTACAATGAGCAGTTCTTC
-	TRBV18	-	TRBJ2-5	CASSTGETQYF	TGTGCCAGCTCAACCGGGGAGACCCAGTACTTC
-	TRBV23-1	-	TRBJ1-1	CASSRPRQPRNTEAFF	TGCGCCAGCAGTCGTCCGAGACAGCCAAGGAACACTGAAGCTTTCTTT
-	TRBV5-4	-	TRBJ2-3	CASSPVLKDTQYF	TGTGCCAGCAGCCCAGTATTAAAAGATACGCAGTATTTT
-	TRBV11-2	TRBD1	TRBJ1-5	CASSPTTGATGRPQHF	TGTGCCAGCAGCCCCACGACAGGGGCAACAGGGAGGCCCCAGCATTTT
-	TRBV27	TRBD1	TRBJ2-2	CASSFSVGQAYTGELFF	TGTGCCAGCAGTTTCTCGGTGGGACAGGCGTACACCGGGGAGCTGTTTTTT
-	TRBV10-3	-	TRBJ1-6	CAISGVQGVRNSPLHF	TGTGCCATCAGTGGGGTACAGGGTGTTCGTAATTCACCCCTCCACTTT
few	TRBV7-9	-	TRBJ1-5	CASSSDSSNQPQHF	TGTGCCAGCAGCTCCGACAGCAGCAATCAGCCCCAGCATTTT
-	TRBV5-1	TRBD2	TRBJ2-1	CASSLEAAGPYNEQFF	TGCGCCAGCAGCTTGGAAGCAGCGGGGCCCTACAATGAGCAGTTCTTC
-	TRBV9	-	TRBJ2-1	CASSVDPLGGNEQFF	TGTGCCAGCAGCGTAGACCCCCTCGGTGGCAATGAGCAGTTCTTC